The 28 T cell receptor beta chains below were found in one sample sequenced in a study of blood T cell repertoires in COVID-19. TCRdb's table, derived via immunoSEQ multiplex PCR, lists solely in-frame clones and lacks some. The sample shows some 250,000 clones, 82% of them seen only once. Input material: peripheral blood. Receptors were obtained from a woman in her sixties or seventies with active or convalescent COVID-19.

CDR3 sequence reads: CASSDGGWSADTQYF. Written as DNA, the CDR3 is TGTGCCAGCAGCGACGGGGGGTGGAGCGCAGATACGCAGTATTTT. J is TRBJ2-3 and V is TRBV25-1, with 7 bases lining up with TRBD2. From germline, CDR1 is MGHDK and CDR2 SYGVNS. The CDR3 has 15 residues. The J segment lost 4 bases and the V segment lost 6 bases, leaving 10 bases of the junction unmatched.

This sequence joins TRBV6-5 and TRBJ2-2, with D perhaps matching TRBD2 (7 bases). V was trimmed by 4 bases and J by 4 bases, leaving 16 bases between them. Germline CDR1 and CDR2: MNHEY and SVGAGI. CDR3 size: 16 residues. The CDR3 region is CASSSRGGPSTGELFF. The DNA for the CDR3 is TGTGCCAGCAGTTCGAGGGGGGGACCCAGCACCGGGGAGCTGTTTTTT.

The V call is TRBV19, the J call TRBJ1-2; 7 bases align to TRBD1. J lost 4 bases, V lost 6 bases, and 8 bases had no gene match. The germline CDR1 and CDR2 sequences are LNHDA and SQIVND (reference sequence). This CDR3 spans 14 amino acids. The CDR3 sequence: CASRGTDRVYGYTF. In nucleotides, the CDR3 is TGTGCCAGTAGGGGGACCGACAGGGTCTATGGCTACACCTTC. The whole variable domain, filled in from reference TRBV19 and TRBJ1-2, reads DGGITQSPKYLFRKEGQNVTLSCEQNLNHDAMYWYRQDPGQGLRLIYYSQIVNDFQKGDIAEGYSVSREKKESFPLTVTSAQKNPTAFYLCASRGTDRVYGYTFGSGTRLTVV.

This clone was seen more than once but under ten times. The CDR3 nucleotides are TGTGCCAGCAGCGTAGACACCGGGACAGGGGGCTCCGAAGCTTTCTTT. It is translated as CASSVDTGTGGSEAFF. The J gene is TRBJ1-1, the V gene TRBV9; TRBD1 agrees at 12 bases. CDR3 length: 16 residues. Germline V gene data show CDR1 as SGDLS and CDR2 as YYNGEE. With 0 bases clipped from V and 8 bases from J, the junction kept 8 bases outside the gene matches.

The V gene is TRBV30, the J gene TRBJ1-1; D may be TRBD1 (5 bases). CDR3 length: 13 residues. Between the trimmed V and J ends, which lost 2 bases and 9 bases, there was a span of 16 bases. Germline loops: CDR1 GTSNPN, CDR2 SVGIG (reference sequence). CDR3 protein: CAWSRASGAQAFF. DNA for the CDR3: TGTGCCTGGAGTCGGGCCTCTGGGGCTCAAGCTTTCTTT.

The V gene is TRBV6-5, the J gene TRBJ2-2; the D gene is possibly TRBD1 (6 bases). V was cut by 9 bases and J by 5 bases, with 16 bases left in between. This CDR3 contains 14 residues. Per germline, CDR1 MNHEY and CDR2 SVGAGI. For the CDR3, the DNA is TGTGCCAGTGGAAGACAGGTTGGGACCGGGGAGCTGTTTTTT. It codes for CASGRQVGTGELFF.

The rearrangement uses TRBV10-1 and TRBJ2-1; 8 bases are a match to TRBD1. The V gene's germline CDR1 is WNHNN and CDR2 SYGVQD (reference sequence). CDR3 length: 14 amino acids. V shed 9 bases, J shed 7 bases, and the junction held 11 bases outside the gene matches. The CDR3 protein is CASIPGQEGNEQFF. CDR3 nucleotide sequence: TGCGCCAGTATACCGGGACAGGAGGGAAATGAGCAGTTCTTC.

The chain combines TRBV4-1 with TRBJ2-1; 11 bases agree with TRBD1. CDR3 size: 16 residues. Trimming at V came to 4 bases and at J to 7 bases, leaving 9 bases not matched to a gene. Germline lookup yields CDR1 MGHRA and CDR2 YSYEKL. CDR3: CASSPPGQGAGNEQFF. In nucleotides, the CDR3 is TGCGCCAGCAGCCCCCCTGGACAGGGGGCGGGGAATGAGCAGTTCTTC.

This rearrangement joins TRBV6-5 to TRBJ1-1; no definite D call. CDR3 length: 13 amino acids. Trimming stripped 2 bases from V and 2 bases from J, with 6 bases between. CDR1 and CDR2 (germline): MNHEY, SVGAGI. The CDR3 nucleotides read TGTGCCAGCAGTTACATATCTAACACTGAAGCTTTCTTT. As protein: CASSYISNTEAFF.

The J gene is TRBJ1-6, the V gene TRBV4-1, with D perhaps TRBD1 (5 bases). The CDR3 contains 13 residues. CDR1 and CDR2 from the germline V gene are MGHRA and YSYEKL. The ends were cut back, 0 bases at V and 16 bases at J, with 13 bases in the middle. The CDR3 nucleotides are TGCGCCAGCAGCCAAGATCAGGGTCCGCCGCTCCACTTT. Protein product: CASSQDQGPPLHF.

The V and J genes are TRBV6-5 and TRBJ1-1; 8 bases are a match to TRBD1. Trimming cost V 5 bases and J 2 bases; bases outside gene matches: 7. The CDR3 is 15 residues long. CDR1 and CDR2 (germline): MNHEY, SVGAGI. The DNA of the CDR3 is TGTGCCAGCAGTCAGGGGGCACCAACTAACACTGAAGCTTTCTTT. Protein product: CASSQGAPTNTEAFF.

The CDR3 protein is CASSLVAGGGNTQYF. The CDR3 DNA follows: TGCGCCAGCAGCTTGGTAGCGGGGGGTGGTAATACGCAGTATTTT. The chain combines TRBV5-1 with TRBJ2-3; 10 bases map to TRBD2. The V and J ends lost 0 bases and 7 bases, in that order; junction bases with no gene match: 5. The CDR3 spans 15 residues. Germline V gives CDR1 SGHRS, CDR2 YFSETQ.

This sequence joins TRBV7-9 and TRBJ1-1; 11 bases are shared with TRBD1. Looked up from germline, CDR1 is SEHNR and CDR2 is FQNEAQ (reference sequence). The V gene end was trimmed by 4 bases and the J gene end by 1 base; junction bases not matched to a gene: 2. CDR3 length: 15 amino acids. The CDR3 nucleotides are TGTGCCAGCAGCTCTGGACAGGGGGCGAACACTGAAGCTTTCTTT. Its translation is CASSSGQGANTEAFF.

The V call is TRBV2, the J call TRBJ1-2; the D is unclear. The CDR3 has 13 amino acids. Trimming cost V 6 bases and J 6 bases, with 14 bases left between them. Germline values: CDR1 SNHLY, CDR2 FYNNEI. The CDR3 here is CASRIEPLHGYTF. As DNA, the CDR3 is TGTGCCAGCAGGATAGAACCTCTCCATGGCTACACCTTC.

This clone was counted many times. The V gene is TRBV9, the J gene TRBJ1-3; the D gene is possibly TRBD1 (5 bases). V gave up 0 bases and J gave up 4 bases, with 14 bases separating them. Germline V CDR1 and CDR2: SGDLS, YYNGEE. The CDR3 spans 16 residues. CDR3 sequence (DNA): TGTGCCAGCAGCGTAGGGTTAGGGGCTGGGGGAAACACCATATATTTT. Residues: CASSVGLGAGGNTIYF.

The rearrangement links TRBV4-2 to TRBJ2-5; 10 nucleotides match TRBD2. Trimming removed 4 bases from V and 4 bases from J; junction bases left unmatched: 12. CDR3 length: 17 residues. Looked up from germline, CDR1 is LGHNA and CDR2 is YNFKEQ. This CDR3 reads CASSPLPSGGAGETQYF. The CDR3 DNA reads TGTGCCAGCAGCCCTTTACCGAGCGGGGGGGCCGGAGAGACCCAGTACTTC.

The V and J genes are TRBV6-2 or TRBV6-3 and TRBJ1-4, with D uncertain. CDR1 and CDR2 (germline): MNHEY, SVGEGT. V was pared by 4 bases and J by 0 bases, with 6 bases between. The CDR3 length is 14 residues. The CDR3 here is CASSSDSTNEKLFF. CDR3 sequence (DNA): TGTGCCAGCAGTTCCGACTCAACTAATGAAAAACTGTTTTTT.

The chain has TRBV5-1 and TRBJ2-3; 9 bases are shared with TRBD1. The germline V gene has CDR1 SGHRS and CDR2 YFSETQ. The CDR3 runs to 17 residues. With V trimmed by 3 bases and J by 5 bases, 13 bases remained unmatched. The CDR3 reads CASSYGRGHRGRDTQYF. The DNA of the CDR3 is TGCGCCAGCAGCTATGGCCGTGGGCACAGGGGGCGAGATACGCAGTATTTT. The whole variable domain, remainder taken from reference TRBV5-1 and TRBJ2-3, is KAGVTQTPRYLIKTRGQQVTLSCSPISGHRSVSWYQQTPGQGLQFLFEYFSETQRNKGNFPGRFSGRQFSNSRSEMNVSTLELGDSALYLCASSYGRGHRGRDTQYFGPGTRLTVL.

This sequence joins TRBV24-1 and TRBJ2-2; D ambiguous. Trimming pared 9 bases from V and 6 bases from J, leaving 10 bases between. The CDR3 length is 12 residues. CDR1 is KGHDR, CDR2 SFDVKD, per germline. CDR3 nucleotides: TGTGCCACCGTTTCAGTCGCCGGGGAGCTGTTTTTT. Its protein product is CATVSVAGELFF.

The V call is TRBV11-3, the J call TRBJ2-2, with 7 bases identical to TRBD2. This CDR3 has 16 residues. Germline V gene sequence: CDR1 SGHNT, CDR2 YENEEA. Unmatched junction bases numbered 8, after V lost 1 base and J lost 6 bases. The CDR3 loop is CASSLGTSGGAGELFF. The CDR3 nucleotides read TGTGCCAGCAGCTTAGGTACCTCGGGGGGAGCCGGGGAGCTGTTTTTT.

The CDR3 loop reads CASSPWTGLEQYF. The CDR3 nucleotides are TGTGCCAGCAGTCCTTGGACAGGTCTCGAGCAGTACTTC. The rearrangement uses TRBV25-1 and TRBJ2-7; 7 bases are shared with TRBD1. With V trimmed by 5 bases and J by 6 bases, 7 bases remained unmatched. This CDR3 region has 13 residues. The germline V gene has CDR1 MGHDK and CDR2 SYGVNS.

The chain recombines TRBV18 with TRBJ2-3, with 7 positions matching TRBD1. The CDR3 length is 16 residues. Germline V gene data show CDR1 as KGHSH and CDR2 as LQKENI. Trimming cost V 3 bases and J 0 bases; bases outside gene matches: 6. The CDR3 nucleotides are TGTGCCAGCTCACCTATGCCGGGACAGAGCACAGATACGCAGTATTTT. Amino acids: CASSPMPGQSTDTQYF.

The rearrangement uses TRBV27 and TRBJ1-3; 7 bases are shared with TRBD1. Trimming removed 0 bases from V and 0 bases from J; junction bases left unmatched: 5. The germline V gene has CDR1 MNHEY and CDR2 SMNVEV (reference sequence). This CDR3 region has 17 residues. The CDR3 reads CASSLSGQGDSGNTIYF. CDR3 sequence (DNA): TGTGCCAGCAGTTTATCCGGGCAGGGGGACTCTGGAAACACCATATATTTT.

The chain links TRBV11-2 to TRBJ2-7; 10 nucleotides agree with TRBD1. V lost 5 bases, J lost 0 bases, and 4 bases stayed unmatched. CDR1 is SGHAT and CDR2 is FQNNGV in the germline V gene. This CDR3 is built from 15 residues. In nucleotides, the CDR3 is TGTGCCAGCAGCCGAGGGGACAGGGGCTCCTACGAGCAGTACTTC. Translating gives CASSRGDRGSYEQYF.

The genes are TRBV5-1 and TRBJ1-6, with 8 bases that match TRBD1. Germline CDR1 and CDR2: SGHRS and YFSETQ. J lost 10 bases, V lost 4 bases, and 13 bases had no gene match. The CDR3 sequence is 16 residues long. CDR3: CASSQNRGAVESPLHF. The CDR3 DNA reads TGCGCCAGCAGCCAAAACAGGGGGGCGGTGGAATCACCCCTCCACTTT.

CDR3 in amino acids: CAISGTGGLDGYTF. In DNA form, the CDR3 reads TGTGCCATCAGTGGGACAGGGGGCCTAGATGGCTACACCTTC. J is TRBJ1-2 and V is TRBV10-3; TRBD1 agrees at 11 bases. There are 14 residues in the CDR3. J was trimmed by 6 bases and V by 4 bases; bases with no gene match: 4. Per germline, CDR1 ENHRY and CDR2 SYGVKD.

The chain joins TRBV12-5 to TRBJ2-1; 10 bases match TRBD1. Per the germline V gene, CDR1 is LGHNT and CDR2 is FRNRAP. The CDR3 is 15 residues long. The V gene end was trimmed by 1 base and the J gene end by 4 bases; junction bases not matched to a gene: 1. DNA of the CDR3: TGTGCTAGTGGTTTGGGACAGGGGGCTTACAATGAGCAGTTCTTC. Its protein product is CASGLGQGAYNEQFF.

CDR3 protein: CASSAGAANTEAFF. The DNA for the CDR3 is TGTGCCAGCTCGGCGGGGGCTGCGAACACTGAAGCTTTCTTT. The chain has TRBV18 and TRBJ1-1; D is perhaps TRBD1 (6 bases). V was clipped by 6 bases and J by 1 base, with 12 bases between them. Germline V lookup: CDR1 KGHSH, CDR2 LQKENI. CDR3 size: 14 residues.